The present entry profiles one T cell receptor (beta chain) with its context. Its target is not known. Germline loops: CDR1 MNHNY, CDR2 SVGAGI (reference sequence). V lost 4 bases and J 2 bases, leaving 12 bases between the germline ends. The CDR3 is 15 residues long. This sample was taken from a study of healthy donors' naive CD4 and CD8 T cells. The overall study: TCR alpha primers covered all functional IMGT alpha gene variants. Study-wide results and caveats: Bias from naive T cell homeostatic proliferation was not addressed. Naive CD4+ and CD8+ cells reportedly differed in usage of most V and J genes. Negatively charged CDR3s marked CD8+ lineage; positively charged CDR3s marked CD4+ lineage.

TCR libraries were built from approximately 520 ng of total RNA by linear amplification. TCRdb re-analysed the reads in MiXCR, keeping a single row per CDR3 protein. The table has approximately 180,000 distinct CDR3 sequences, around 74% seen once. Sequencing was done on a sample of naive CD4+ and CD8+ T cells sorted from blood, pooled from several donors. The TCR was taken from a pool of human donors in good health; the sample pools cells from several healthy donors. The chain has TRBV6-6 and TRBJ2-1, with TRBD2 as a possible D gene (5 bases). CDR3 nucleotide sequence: TGTGCCAGCAGTTCGAAAGCGGAACCCTACAATGAGCAGTTCTTC. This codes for CASSSKAEPYNEQFF.